The entry that follows covers one T cell receptor (beta chain) sequence. The table came from immunoSEQ multiplex PCR; TCRdb's copy has only in-frame clones and leaves some out. The sample holds about 180,000 clones; approximately 85% are singletons and the top ten take 6.2%. The source of the sample is a study of blood T cell repertoires in COVID-19. Study-level information: There were acute and convalescent COVID-19 samples, and they came from the United States, Italy and Spain.

CDR1 and CDR2 from the germline V gene are SGDLS and YYNGEE. This CDR3 spans 16 amino acids. V lost 4 bases and J lost 5; bases outside the gene matches: 14. This sequence originates from a man aged 35 to 55 who had recovered from COVID-19. Sequenced sample: PBMCs or T cells enriched from blood (not recorded which). The chain recombines TRBV9 with TRBJ2-7; TRBD1 agrees at 8 bases. In DNA form, the CDR3 reads TGTGCCAGCAGCCATAATCCGGACAGGGTGGGGAACGAGCAGTACTTC. Translating it yields CASSHNPDRVGNEQYF.